The rows below give T cell receptor beta chains drawn from one sample of a study of shared clonotypes between healthy human individuals. Generated by immunoSEQ multiplex PCR, the TCRdb table keeps only in-frame clones and is missing some. Among some 2,100,000 clones listed, more than 85% were seen once. The material sequenced was naive CD8+ T cells from PBMCs. Receptors were obtained from a man between 18 and 35 years old in good health. Some clones in this sample may be carry-over from other donors' samples. The CDR3 runs from the conserved cysteine through the conserved F or W. A D gene is named only where the DNA matches it firmly. For some rows the clone size is stated as once, few or many, or as a class when expanded; others skip it.

cdr3_nt,cdr3_aa,d_call,v_call,j_call,clone_size
TGCGCCAGCAGCCAAGTTATGGGGGGTTCCTACGAGCAGTACTTC,CASSQVMGGSYEQYF,-,TRBV4-3,TRBJ2-7,-
TGTGCCAGTAGTATTGTAGCGGGAGGGCCCTCTTCCTACGAGCAGTACTTC,CASSIVAGGPSSYEQYF,TRBD2,TRBV19,TRBJ2-7,-
TGTGCCAGCAGCGAGGGCCAGATGGACACCGGGGAGCTGTTTTTT,CASSEGQMDTGELFF,-,TRBV14,TRBJ2-2,-
TGTGCCAGCAGTGATGACTCGAGCTCCTACAATGAGCAGTTCTTC,CASSDDSSSYNEQFF,-,TRBV28,TRBJ2-1,-
TGTGCCAGTAGTATCCCAGCCTTGGGCACTGAAGCTTTCTTT,CASSIPALGTEAFF,-,TRBV19,TRBJ1-1,-
TGTGCCAGCAGCTTGGGCTTCAATCAGCCCCAGCATTTT,CASSLGFNQPQHF,-,TRBV5-6,TRBJ1-5,-
TGTGCCATCAGTGAGTCCCTAGCGGACACAGATACGCAGTATTTT,CAISESLADTDTQYF,TRBD2,TRBV10-3,TRBJ2-3,-
TGTGCCATCGGAAACTCAGACAGAGCCTATGGCTACACCTTC,CAIGNSDRAYGYTF,-,TRBV28,TRBJ1-2,-
TGTGCCAGCAGTTTAGGGGCGGGTATCAATCAGCCCCAGCATTTT,CASSLGAGINQPQHF,-,TRBV27,TRBJ1-5,-
TGCGCCAGCAGCTTAACGCAGGGGTACACTGAAGCTTTCTTT,CASSLTQGYTEAFF,-,TRBV5-1,TRBJ1-1,-
TGTGCCAGCGGGACCGTAGGGTCCAATCAGCCCCAGCATTTT,CASGTVGSNQPQHF,-,TRBV27,TRBJ1-5,-
TGTGCCAGCAAACCAGAACTACAAGAGACCCAGTACTTC,CASKPELQETQYF,-,TRBV6-1,TRBJ2-5,-
TGTGCCAGCAGTGAAGTAGGGGCCGTCGGCCAGTTGCTGTTTTTT,CASSEVGAVGQLLFF,-,TRBV6-1,TRBJ1-4,-
TGTGCCAGCAGTCACCTCGCGGGGACAGGGGGGGCGAATGAGCAGTTCTTC,CASSHLAGTGGANEQFF,TRBD1,TRBV6-4,TRBJ2-1,-
TGTGCCAGCAGTTCCCCCGGGCGCGGCGACGATACGCAGTATTTT,CASSSPGRGDDTQYF,-,TRBV27,TRBJ2-3,-
TGTGCCAGCAGTTACAGATACACGAATGAGCAGTTCTTC,CASSYRYTNEQFF,-,TRBV6-5,TRBJ2-1,-
TGCAGTGCTAGAGTTGGCTACGAGCAGTACTTC,CSARVGYEQYF,-,TRBV20-1,TRBJ2-7,-
TGTGCCAGCAGCCCTGGGGCCAACACCGGGGAGCTGTTTTTT,CASSPGANTGELFF,-,TRBV28,TRBJ2-2,-
TGTGCCAGCAGCGCGCCGATTCCCGGGGAGCTGTTTTTT,CASSAPIPGELFF,-,TRBV9,TRBJ2-2,-
TGTGCCAGCAGCTTAGACGGGCAGGACCAAGAGACCCAGTACTTC,CASSLDGQDQETQYF,-,TRBV7-9,TRBJ2-5,once
TGCGCCAGCAGCTTGAGGGGTTCCTTGTACGAGCAGTACTTC,CASSLRGSLYEQYF,-,TRBV5-1,TRBJ2-7,-
TGCGCCAGCAGCCAAGATCAGAGCTCTGTCTCCTACGAGCAGTACTTC,CASSQDQSSVSYEQYF,-,TRBV4-3,TRBJ2-7,-
TGTGCCAGCAGCCAGGGACGGAGCTATGGCTACACCTTC,CASSQGRSYGYTF,-,TRBV7-6,TRBJ1-2,-
TGTGCCAGCAGCTTAGATTCGGCTAGCGGGAGGTCCTACAATGAGCAGTTCTTC,CASSLDSASGRSYNEQFF,TRBD2,TRBV11-2,TRBJ2-1,-
TGTGCCAGCACCACAACCGGGGTCGACGATGAGCAGTTCTTC,CASTTTGVDDEQFF,-,TRBV27,TRBJ2-1,once
TGTGCCAGCAGCCACGGACTAGCGGGAGTAGAGGAGACCCAGTACTTC,CASSHGLAGVEETQYF,TRBD2,TRBV5-5,TRBJ2-5,-
TGTGCCAGCAGTTTAGGCGGGAGGGGGTACGAGCAGTACTTC,CASSLGGRGYEQYF,TRBD2,TRBV27,TRBJ2-7,-
TGCGCCAGCAGCCAAAAACTAGCTCATGAGCAGTTCTTC,CASSQKLAHEQFF,-,TRBV4-1,TRBJ2-1,-
TGTGCCAGCAGTCCCCACGGGCCGGGCAATGAGCAGTTCTTC,CASSPHGPGNEQFF,-,TRBV28,TRBJ2-1,-
TGTGCCAGCAGCTTTTTCGAAAAACTGTTTTTT,CASSFFEKLFF,-,TRBV7-9,TRBJ1-4,-
TGTGCCAGCAGTTTGGTGCTGGTGGGTCTGGAGACCCAGTACTTC,CASSLVLVGLETQYF,-,TRBV28,TRBJ2-5,-
TGTGCCAGCAGCTTTCAGGGTCTAGGCACTGAAGCTTTCTTT,CASSFQGLGTEAFF,-,TRBV7-3,TRBJ1-1,-
TGTGCCAGCAGTTTGGTAAGGGACAATCAGCCCCAGCATTTT,CASSLVRDNQPQHF,-,TRBV27,TRBJ1-5,once
TGTGCCAGCAGTGTGAAAGGACGGCCTAGCAATCAGCCCCAGCATTTT,CASSVKGRPSNQPQHF,-,TRBV6-1,TRBJ1-5,-
TGTGCCAGTAGCTTCCGGGACAGTCGCTCCGAGCAGTACTTC,CASSFRDSRSEQYF,TRBD1,TRBV19,TRBJ2-7,-
TGTGCCAGCAGCCTAAGCGGGACTACCACAGATACGCAGTATTTT,CASSLSGTTTDTQYF,TRBD2,TRBV7-9,TRBJ2-3,once
TGTGCCATCAGTGACGAGGGACTAGCGTCCGGGGAGCTGTTTTTT,CAISDEGLASGELFF,TRBD2,TRBV10-3,TRBJ2-2,-
TGTGCCAGCAGCTCTAGCGGGAGGGTCAATGAGCAGTTCTTC,CASSSSGRVNEQFF,TRBD2,TRBV11-2,TRBJ2-1,once
TGTGCCACCCGCGGACTGGAGGGCACTAATGAAAAACTGTTTTTT,CATRGLEGTNEKLFF,-,TRBV7-9,TRBJ1-4,-
TGTGCCAGCAGCGCACAGGGGGGTGGCAATCAGCCCCAGCATTTT,CASSAQGGGNQPQHF,TRBD1,TRBV11-1,TRBJ1-5,-
TGTGCCAGCAGCTCCAACTTCGACGGGAGAGTAAACATTCAGTACTTC,CASSSNFDGRVNIQYF,-,TRBV7-9,TRBJ2-4,-
TGTGCCAGCAGCTTAGCCTTGGCAGGGGTCGAGCAGTACTTC,CASSLALAGVEQYF,-,TRBV7-2,TRBJ2-7,-
TGCAGCGTTGCCGGACAGGAGGGTAGCTGGGAGACCCAGTACTTC,CSVAGQEGSWETQYF,-,TRBV29-1,TRBJ2-5,-
TGTGCCAGCAGCGTAGGGAGCGGGAGGGCCTATGAGCAGTTCTTC,CASSVGSGRAYEQFF,TRBD2,TRBV9,TRBJ2-1,-
TGTGCCAGTTTAGGGGAAAGGACAGGGACCTACGAGCAGTACTTC,CASLGERTGTYEQYF,TRBD1,TRBV25-1,TRBJ2-7,-
TGTGCCAGCAGTCTAGGGGCTAGCAATGAGCAGTTCTTC,CASSLGASNEQFF,-,TRBV27,TRBJ2-1,-
TGTGCCACCAGCAGAACCGGGACAGAACAAGAGACCCAGTACTTC,CATSRTGTEQETQYF,TRBD1,TRBV15,TRBJ2-5,-
TGTGCCAGCAGCTCTAGTTACTACGAGCAGTACTTC,CASSSSYYEQYF,-,TRBV14,TRBJ2-7,-
TGTGCCAGCAGAAGGACAGGGAGCTACGAGCAGTACTTC,CASRRTGSYEQYF,TRBD1,TRBV6-5,TRBJ2-7,-
TGTGCCAGCAGTTTTCTAAACAGGGGGAGATATGGCTACACCTTC,CASSFLNRGRYGYTF,TRBD1,TRBV5-6,TRBJ1-2,-
TGTGCCAGCTCGGGACTCTACAATGAGCAGTTCTTC,CASSGLYNEQFF,-,TRBV2,TRBJ2-1,-
TGTGCCAGCAGCTTCCACGGACAGGGTTACACAGATACGCAGTATTTT,CASSFHGQGYTDTQYF,TRBD1,TRBV7-3,TRBJ2-3,-
TGTGCCAGCATGGGATCCTCCTACGAGCAGTACTTC,CASMGSSYEQYF,-,TRBV28,TRBJ2-7,-
TGTGCCAGCAGTGCCGAGACAGGGTTCTACGAGCAGTACTTC,CASSAETGFYEQYF,TRBD1,TRBV6-5,TRBJ2-7,-
TGTGCCAGCAGTTCCCTTGGCACAGATACGCAGTATTTT,CASSSLGTDTQYF,-,TRBV28,TRBJ2-3,-
TGCGCCAGCAGCCAAGCGTTTGGAGGACTGCGAGACGAGCAGTACTTC,CASSQAFGGLRDEQYF,-,TRBV4-3,TRBJ2-7,-
TGTGCCAGCAGTTGGGGCGGAGGACAAGAGACCCAGTACTTC,CASSWGGGQETQYF,-,TRBV5-6,TRBJ2-5,-
TGTGCCAGCAGCTCACCGGGACAGGGAGACTATGGCTACACCTTC,CASSSPGQGDYGYTF,TRBD1,TRBV11-2,TRBJ1-2,-